A selection of T cell receptor beta chains follows, all from one sample in a study of T-cell memory formation after mild COVID-19. TCRdb used MiXCR to reprocess the 5' RACE reads, holding one entry per CDR3 protein. The profile covers 250,000 to 300,000 distinct CDR3 sequences, with 8.2% appearing a single time and approximately 22% taken by the ten largest. Material for sequencing was PBMCs or a T cell subset sorted from them (not recorded which). All receptors derive from a man aged 18-30 years who had mild COVID-19 (a few samples of this study predate the infection). Cell type and time point are not known. Both conserved end residues are part of each CDR3. The order of the fields is D gene, J gene, clone size, V gene, CDR3 DNA, CDR3 protein. The D gene is left open where the match is weak. Clone size is shown for a subset of rows, as once, few, many or a class of expanded clone.

d_gene: TRBD1
j_gene: TRBJ2-4
abundance: .
v_gene: TRBV5-1
CDR3nt: TGCGCCAGCAGCTTGGCAGACAGGGGTTCGAACATTCAGTACTTC
CDR3aa: CASSLADRGSNIQYF

d_gene: TRBD2
j_gene: TRBJ2-1
abundance: .
v_gene: TRBV20-1
CDR3nt: TGCAGTGCTAATAGCGGGGGGATCAATGAGCAGTTCTTC
CDR3aa: CSANSGGINEQFF

d_gene: TRBD2
j_gene: TRBJ2-5
abundance: .
v_gene: TRBV5-1
CDR3nt: TGCGCCAGCAGCTTGGAATCGCGGGGGGAGACCCAGTACTTC
CDR3aa: CASSLESRGETQYF

d_gene: .
j_gene: TRBJ1-2
abundance: many
v_gene: TRBV28
CDR3nt: TGTGCCAGCAGCTTAACGGGGGGTGACTATGGCTACACCTTC
CDR3aa: CASSLTGGDYGYTF

d_gene: .
j_gene: TRBJ2-1
abundance: .
v_gene: TRBV29-1
CDR3nt: TGCAGCGTTGATGTTTCACAGGGCGGCCACTACAATGAGCAGTTCTTC
CDR3aa: CSVDVSQGGHYNEQFF

d_gene: .
j_gene: TRBJ2-5
abundance: .
v_gene: TRBV2
CDR3nt: TGTGCCAGCAGAAGGGGGTGGCAAGAGACCCAGTACTTC
CDR3aa: CASRRGWQETQYF

d_gene: .
j_gene: TRBJ2-6
abundance: .
v_gene: TRBV20-1
CDR3nt: TGCAGTGCTAGGGTCCCTCTACGGACGGCTCCCCTGGGGGGGGCCAACGTCCTGACTTTC
CDR3aa: CSARVPLRTAPLGGANVLTF

d_gene: .
j_gene: TRBJ1-5
abundance: many
v_gene: TRBV12-3/TRBV12-4
CDR3nt: TGTGCCAGCAGTTTGGGTTTCGAAGGGGAGCCCCAGCATTTT
CDR3aa: CASSLGFEGEPQHF

d_gene: .
j_gene: TRBJ1-2
abundance: few
v_gene: TRBV28
CDR3nt: TGTGCCAGCAGTTTTAGGAGGGGAAACGGCTACACCTTC
CDR3aa: CASSFRRGNGYTF

d_gene: .
j_gene: TRBJ1-1
abundance: many
v_gene: TRBV7-9
CDR3nt: TGTGCCAGCAGCTTAGAGGTAGGCGGGGAAGCTTTCTTT
CDR3aa: CASSLEVGGEAFF

d_gene: .
j_gene: TRBJ1-5
abundance: few
v_gene: TRBV7-9
CDR3nt: TGTGCCAGCAGCTTAGAATCAGGTAATCAGCCCCAGCATTTT
CDR3aa: CASSLESGNQPQHF

d_gene: .
j_gene: TRBJ1-2
abundance: many
v_gene: TRBV12-3/TRBV12-4
CDR3nt: TGTGCCAGCACCCTCGACGGGAAGTATGGCTACACCTTC
CDR3aa: CASTLDGKYGYTF

d_gene: .
j_gene: TRBJ2-3
abundance: few
v_gene: TRBV12-3/TRBV12-4
CDR3nt: TGTGCCAGCAGTTTCGCTCAGGGGGCGGGGGGCACAGATACGCAGTATTTT
CDR3aa: CASSFAQGAGGTDTQYF

d_gene: TRBD1
j_gene: TRBJ2-1
abundance: .
v_gene: TRBV7-8
CDR3nt: TGTGCCAGCAGCTTGGGGGACAGGGCGGACAATGAGCAGTTCTTC
CDR3aa: CASSLGDRADNEQFF

d_gene: .
j_gene: TRBJ2-1
abundance: few
v_gene: TRBV15
CDR3nt: TGTGCCACCAGCGGCTGGACAGATTACAATGAGCAGTTCTTC
CDR3aa: CATSGWTDYNEQFF

d_gene: .
j_gene: TRBJ1-1
abundance: .
v_gene: TRBV2
CDR3nt: TGTGCCAGCAATTGGGAGCTGAACACTGAAGCTTTCTTT
CDR3aa: CASNWELNTEAFF

d_gene: .
j_gene: TRBJ2-1
abundance: few
v_gene: TRBV5-1
CDR3nt: TGCGCCAGCAGCCCCGAGACTAGTCACAATGAGCAGTTCTTC
CDR3aa: CASSPETSHNEQFF

d_gene: .
j_gene: TRBJ1-5
abundance: many
v_gene: TRBV5-6
CDR3nt: TGTGCCAGCAGTAAGACCTCTGGAAGCAATCAGCCCCAGCATTTT
CDR3aa: CASSKTSGSNQPQHF

d_gene: .
j_gene: TRBJ2-3
abundance: few
v_gene: TRBV5-1
CDR3nt: TGCGCCAGCAGCTTGGTACGTGGCATCCGCACAGATACGCAGTATTTT
CDR3aa: CASSLVRGIRTDTQYF

d_gene: TRBD1
j_gene: TRBJ1-1
abundance: many
v_gene: TRBV7-9
CDR3nt: TGTGCCAGCAGCCCCCAGACAGGGGGGGACACTGAAGCTTTCTTT
CDR3aa: CASSPQTGGDTEAFF

d_gene: .
j_gene: TRBJ2-3
abundance: many
v_gene: TRBV9
CDR3nt: TGTGCCAGCAGCGTTTGGGATACGCAGTATTTT
CDR3aa: CASSVWDTQYF

d_gene: TRBD2
j_gene: TRBJ2-2
abundance: many
v_gene: TRBV7-2
CDR3nt: TGTGCCAGCAGCTTACGTAGCGGGGGGCTGAGCACCGGGGAGCTGTTTTTT
CDR3aa: CASSLRSGGLSTGELFF

d_gene: TRBD2
j_gene: TRBJ2-1
abundance: many
v_gene: TRBV5-4
CDR3nt: TGTGCCAGCAGCTTGCGGCGGGGGTCAACCTACAATGAGCAGTTCTTC
CDR3aa: CASSLRRGSTYNEQFF

d_gene: .
j_gene: TRBJ2-2
abundance: many
v_gene: TRBV12-3/TRBV12-4
CDR3nt: TGTGCCAGCAGTGCCTCGGGCGGGGAGCTGTTTTTT
CDR3aa: CASSASGGELFF

d_gene: TRBD1
j_gene: TRBJ2-3
abundance: few
v_gene: TRBV20-1
CDR3nt: TGCAGTGCTAGAACAGGGGGCTCTAGCACAGATACGCAGTATTTT
CDR3aa: CSARTGGSSTDTQYF

d_gene: TRBD2
j_gene: TRBJ2-3
abundance: many
v_gene: TRBV28
CDR3nt: TGTGCCAGCACTAGCGGGGGGGTTGGGACAGATACGCAGTATTTT
CDR3aa: CASTSGGVGTDTQYF

d_gene: .
j_gene: TRBJ1-2
abundance: many
v_gene: TRBV20-1
CDR3nt: TGCAGTGCTAGTCTGGGGGTAACTAACTATGGCTACACCTTC
CDR3aa: CSASLGVTNYGYTF